This is a list of T cell receptor beta chains from one sample in a study of cytomegalovirus exposure and HLA in healthy donors. Profiled with immunoSEQ multiplex PCR; TCRdb holds only in-frame clones, not every one. The table records more than 50,000 clones, approximately 83% of them present only once. Sequencing was carried out using PBMCs. All receptors derive from a female donor in good health and CMV-seronegative. CDR3s include the opening cysteine and the closing phenylalanine or tryptophan. D genes are given only for firm matches. Where a row states a size, it is once, few, many or the class of an expanded clone; other rows omit it.

D gene	clone size	V gene	J gene	CDR3 protein	CDR3 DNA
TRBD1	once	TRBV11-2	TRBJ1-1	CASSPGGFATEAFF	TGTGCCAGCAGCCCAGGGGGGTTTGCCACTGAAGCTTTCTTT
TRBD2	NA	TRBV6-5	TRBJ2-7	CASSPGLAGTYEQYF	TGTGCCAGCAGTCCCGGGCTAGCGGGAACCTACGAGCAGTACTTC
TRBD1	NA	TRBV19	TRBJ2-7	CASSRTGSSYEQYF	TGTGCCAGTAGTCGGACAGGGAGCTCCTACGAGCAGTACTTC
TRBD1	NA	TRBV7-9	TRBJ2-7	CASSFPGTVPYEQYF	TGTGCCAGCAGCTTCCCCGGGACAGTCCCCTACGAGCAGTACTTC
TRBD1	NA	TRBV28	TRBJ2-7	CASSPDRGRRFRYEQYF	TGTGCCAGCAGCCCTGACAGGGGGCGTCGCTTTCGGTACGAGCAGTACTTC
NA	NA	TRBV9	TRBJ2-1	CASSVSRLIDLPDQSSYNEQFF	TGTGCCAGCAGCGTATCTAGATTGATCGACCTCCCGGATCAGAGCTCCTACAATGAGCAGTTCTTC
NA	NA	TRBV19	TRBJ2-1	CASARETGNYNEQFF	TGTGCCAGCGCTAGGGAAACAGGGAACTACAATGAGCAGTTCTTC
NA	few	TRBV27	TRBJ2-1	CASSLIAALHNEQFF	TGTGCCAGCAGTCTGATAGCGGCTTTGCACAATGAGCAGTTCTTC
NA	once	TRBV4-3	TRBJ2-5	CASSQETLGWLETQYF	TGCGCCAGCAGCCAAGAGACTCTTGGATGGTTGGAGACCCAGTACTTC
TRBD1	NA	TRBV7-9	TRBJ1-1	CASSPTDRENTEAFF	TGTGCCAGCAGTCCGACTGACAGGGAAAACACTGAAGCTTTCTTT
NA	NA	TRBV21-1	TRBJ1-6	CASSNTDRVLPYNSPLHF	TGTGCCAGCAGCAATACCGACAGGGTCCTACCCTATAATTCACCCCTCCACTTT
TRBD2	once	TRBV4-1	TRBJ2-1	CASSQVGGGGGRYEQFF	TGCGCCAGCAGCCAAGTTGGGGGGGGTGGGGGACGCTATGAGCAGTTCTTC
NA	NA	TRBV29-1	TRBJ1-2	CSAPSQGEYGYTF	TGTAGCGCCCCGAGCCAAGGAGAGTATGGCTACACCTTC
TRBD1	NA	TRBV7-3	TRBJ2-2	CASSLQGAAGELFF	TGTGCCAGCAGCTTACAGGGGGCCGCCGGGGAGCTGTTTTTT
NA	NA	TRBV7-2	TRBJ2-5	CASGTGIETQYF	TGTGCCAGCGGCACAGGGATAGAGACCCAGTACTTC
TRBD1	NA	TRBV7-6	TRBJ1-2	CASSITTWDRPWGYTF	TGTGCCAGCAGCATCACTACCTGGGACAGGCCCTGGGGCTACACCTTC
NA	NA	TRBV19	TRBJ2-7	CASSKGQGSRDEQYF	TGTGCCAGTAGTAAAGGCCAGGGGTCGAGGGACGAGCAGTACTTC
TRBD1	NA	TRBV7-9	TRBJ1-4	CASSWGQPNNEKLFF	TGTGCCAGCAGCTGGGGACAGCCGAATAATGAAAAACTGTTTTTT
NA	NA	TRBV7-2	TRBJ2-2	CASERGNTGELFF	TGTGCCAGCGAACGGGGAAACACCGGGGAGCTGTTTTTT
NA	NA	TRBV6-1	TRBJ1-2	CASSGDRNYGYTF	TGTGCCAGCAGCGGCGACAGAAATTATGGCTACACCTTC
NA	NA	TRBV5-1	TRBJ1-1	CASSQVMNTEAFF	TGCGCCAGCAGCCAGGTCATGAACACTGAAGCTTTCTTT
TRBD2	once	TRBV6-5	TRBJ2-3	CASSYSGREGDTQYF	TGTGCCAGCAGTTACTCGGGCAGGGAGGGAGATACGCAGTATTTT
TRBD2	once	TRBV9	TRBJ2-5	CASSVAGTSFWETQYF	TGTGCCAGCAGCGTAGCCGGGACTAGTTTTTGGGAGACCCAGTACTTC
NA	NA	TRBV11-2	TRBJ2-3	CASSRGTRFSPDTQYF	TGTGCCAGCAGCCGCGGAACCCGGTTTTCGCCAGATACGCAGTATTTT
NA	once	TRBV11-1	TRBJ2-1	CASSLAGVSYNEQFF	TGTGCCAGCAGCCTCGCAGGTGTCTCCTACAATGAGCAGTTCTTC
NA	NA	TRBV9	TRBJ1-3	CASSVGSGESGNTIYF	TGTGCCAGCAGCGTAGGATCCGGGGAGTCCGGAAACACCATATATTTT
TRBD1	NA	TRBV5-1	TRBJ2-5	CASSLSGTGGFETQYF	TGCGCCAGCAGCTTATCCGGGACAGGGGGCTTCGAGACCCAGTACTTC
NA	once	TRBV5-1	TRBJ2-7	CASARTGPYEQYF	TGCGCCAGCGCCCGGACTGGACCCTACGAGCAGTACTTC
NA	NA	TRBV28	TRBJ1-1	CASSLLQSFVTEAFF	TGTGCCAGCAGTCTGCTACAGAGCTTTGTTACTGAAGCTTTCTTT
NA	NA	TRBV4-3	TRBJ1-3	CASSQDLPTGSGNTIYF	TGCGCCAGCAGCCAAGATCTTCCAACCGGCTCTGGAAACACCATATATTTT
TRBD1	few	TRBV14	TRBJ2-5	CASSQQQGTWGETQYF	TGTGCCAGCAGCCAGCAACAGGGGACCTGGGGGGAGACCCAGTACTTC